These 13 T cell receptor beta chains were all obtained from the same sample, sequenced in a study of human T cells and chemical hapten exposure. MiXCR, applied by TCRdb to the RACE reads, yields one record per CDR3 protein. The sample consists of some 400,000 distinct CDR3 sequences, approximately 5.1% of them appearing once. Specified time point: pre-sensitization, week 0. The treatment is: therapeutic diphenylcyclopropenone sensitization with weekly scalp DPC. The material sequenced was whole blood, taken in connection with sensitization to the hapten diphenylcyclopropenone (DPC). These receptors were taken from a woman in her forties or fifties with alopecia areata. Some clones in this sample may be carry-over from other donors' samples.

V gene TRBV6-2 or TRBV6-3 combines with J gene TRBJ1-1, with TRBD1 identical over 7 bases. Germline CDR1 and CDR2: MNHEY and SVGEGT. The ends lost 0 bases at V and 0 bases at J; junction bases unmatched: 4. This CDR3 has 16 amino acids. CDR3 in amino acids: CASSYSTGVLNTEAFF. In DNA form, the CDR3 reads TGTGCCAGCAGTTACTCCACAGGGGTCTTGAACACTGAAGCTTTCTTT.

In this sample, this clonotype turned up a few times. The CDR3 reads CASRDGTGGRAKNIQYF. CDR3 sequence (DNA): TGTGCCAGCAGGGACGGGACAGGGGGCCGAGCCAAAAACATTCAGTACTTC. V usage is TRBV6-6 and J usage is TRBJ2-4; 12 bases fit TRBD1. Germline CDR1 reads MNHNY; CDR2 reads SVGAGI (reference sequence). This CDR3 has 17 residues. The V gene end was trimmed by 6 bases and the J gene end by 0 bases; junction bases not matched to a gene: 6.

Ten or more counts support this clonotype. V and J are TRBV5-1 and TRBJ2-4, with TRBD2 matching over 12 bases. After removal of 6 bases from V and 1 base from J, the junction contained 14 bases not matched to a gene. Germline CDR1 SGHRS, CDR2 YFSETQ. This CDR3 is 19 amino acids long. The CDR3: CASIARLAGANAAKNIQYF. The CDR3 coding sequence is TGCGCCAGCATTGCCCGACTAGCGGGGGCCAACGCTGCCAAAAACATTCAGTACTTC.

In this sample, this clonotype turned up many times. The rearrangement uses TRBV28 and TRBJ1-2; D gene ambiguous. The V and J ends lost 6 bases and 8 bases respectively, with 22 bases between them. The V gene's germline CDR1 is MDHEN and CDR2 SYDVKM. The CDR3 length is 15 residues. CDR3 region: CASSPAGEESRGYTF. Written as DNA, the CDR3 is TGTGCCAGCAGCCCGGCCGGGGAGGAATCGAGAGGCTACACCTTC.

This clonotype has more than one count but fewer than ten. The rearrangement uses TRBV5-1 and TRBJ1-2; D not certain. Trimming shortened V by 4 bases and J by 5 bases, and 15 bases separated the two germline ends. This CDR3 spans 14 amino acids. Germline V gene lookup returns CDR1 SGHRS and CDR2 YFSETQ. As DNA, the CDR3 is TGCGCCAGCAGCCCAGGTGGACGAATATATGGCTACACCTTC. This gives the protein CASSPGGRIYGYTF.

This clonotype was counted many times. J is TRBJ2-3 and V is TRBV5-6; perhaps TRBD1 as D (5 bases). Trimming stripped 4 bases from V and 1 base from J, with 13 bases between. There are 15 residues in the CDR3. Per germline, CDR1 SGHDT and CDR2 YYEEEE. CDR3 in amino acids: CASSLVGPGTDTQYF. As DNA, the CDR3 is TGTGCCAGCAGCCTCGTGGGGCCCGGCACAGATACGCAGTATTTT.

This clonotype has a handful of counts. The genes are TRBV20-1 and TRBJ2-3; D is ambiguous. V was shortened by 6 bases and J by 3 bases, with 19 bases between the two germline ends. Germline V gives CDR1 DFQATT, CDR2 SNEGSKA (reference sequence). The CDR3 extends over 15 amino acids. CDR3 DNA: TGCAGTGCCACCGGGTGGCTCCCGAGGACAGATACGCAGTATTTT. Encoded protein: CSATGWLPRTDTQYF.

This clonotype was recorded a few times. The V and J genes are TRBV12-5 and TRBJ1-1; D is possibly TRBD1 (6 bases). Germline V gene data show CDR1 as LGHNT and CDR2 as FRNRAP. The CDR3 loop spans 14 amino acids. Trimming shortened V by 7 bases and J by 4 bases, and 16 bases separated the two germline ends. This chain's CDR3 is CASASGDSGTEAFF. The CDR3 DNA reads TGTGCTAGTGCCTCAGGGGATAGCGGCACTGAAGCTTTCTTT. Together with reference TRBV12-5 and TRBJ1-1, the CDR3 gives the full variable domain: DARVTQTPRHKVTEMGQEVTMRCQPILGHNTVFWYRQTMMQGLELLAYFRNRAPLDDSGMPKDRFSAEMPDATLATLKIQPSEPRDSAVYFCASASGDSGTEAFFGQGTRLTVV.

This chain uses TRBV6-6 with TRBJ1-2, with D possibly TRBD1 on 6 matching bases. There are 15 residues in the CDR3. Germline loops: CDR1 MNHNY, CDR2 SVGAGI (reference sequence). V was pared by 5 bases and J by 6 bases, with 19 bases between. The CDR3 region is CASSPMDSWSDGYTF. Written as DNA, the CDR3 is TGTGCCAGCAGTCCCATGGACAGTTGGTCAGATGGCTACACCTTC.

At least ten counts were recorded for this clonotype. The chain combines TRBV5-1 with TRBJ1-1; D is uncertain. V shed 3 bases and J shed 1 base, with 13 bases lying between them. The germline CDR1 and CDR2 sequences are SGHRS and YFSETQ. There are 15 residues in the CDR3. CDR3 loop: CASSSQESSNTEAFF. In DNA, the CDR3 is TGCGCCAGCAGCTCCCAGGAGAGCTCGAACACTGAAGCTTTCTTT.

This clonotype has at least ten counts. The chain is built from TRBV4-1 and TRBJ2-5, with TRBD2 matching over 8 bases. The trim removed 0 bases at V and 5 bases at J, leaving 11 bases unmatched. CDR3 length: 17 amino acids. CDR1 is MGHRA, CDR2 YSYEKL, per germline. The CDR3 coding sequence is TGCGCCAGCAGCCAAGAAGGCGGCGGGGGGCTGGGGGAGACCCAGTACTTC. It codes for CASSQEGGGGLGETQYF.

The table lists this clonotype with many counts. This chain links TRBV3-1 with TRBJ2-6; D is uncertain. There are 17 residues in the CDR3. Germline values: CDR1 LGHDT, CDR2 YNNKEL (reference sequence). The V end lost 3 bases, the J end lost 4 bases, and 16 bases lay between the germline ends. The CDR3 DNA follows: TGTGCCAGCAGCCATGATTTATTTGGGTACGGGGCCAACGTCCTGACTTTC. This translates into CASSHDLFGYGANVLTF.

The J gene is TRBJ2-7, the V gene TRBV2, with 9 bases matching TRBD2. Per the germline V gene, CDR1 is SNHLY and CDR2 is FYNNEI. The V segment lost 2 bases and the J segment 3 bases; nucleotides outside the gene matches: 5. There are 15 residues in the CDR3. For the CDR3, the DNA is TGTGCCAGCAGTGAAACGCTAGCGGGGTACTACGAGCAGTACTTC. Its protein product is CASSETLAGYYEQYF.